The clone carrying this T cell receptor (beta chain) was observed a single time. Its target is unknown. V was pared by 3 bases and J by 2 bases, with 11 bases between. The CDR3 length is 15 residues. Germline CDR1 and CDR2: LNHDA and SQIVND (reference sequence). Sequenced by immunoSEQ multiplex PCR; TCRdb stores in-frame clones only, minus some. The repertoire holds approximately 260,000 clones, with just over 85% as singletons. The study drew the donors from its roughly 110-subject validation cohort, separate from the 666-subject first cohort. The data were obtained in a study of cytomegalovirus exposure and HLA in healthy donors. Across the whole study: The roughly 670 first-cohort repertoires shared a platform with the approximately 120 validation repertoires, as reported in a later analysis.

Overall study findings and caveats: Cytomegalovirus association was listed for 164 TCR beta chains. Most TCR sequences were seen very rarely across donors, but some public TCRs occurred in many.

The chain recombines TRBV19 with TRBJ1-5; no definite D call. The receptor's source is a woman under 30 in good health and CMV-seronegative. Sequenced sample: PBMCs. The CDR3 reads CASSIISPRNQPQHF. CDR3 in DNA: TGTGCCAGTAGTATCATCAGTCCGCGCAATCAGCCCCAGCATTTT. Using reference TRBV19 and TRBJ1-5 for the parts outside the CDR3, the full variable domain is DGGITQSPKYLFRKEGQNVTLSCEQNLNHDAMYWYRQDPGQGLRLIYYSQIVNDFQKGDIAEGYSVSREKKESFPLTVTSAQKNPTAFYLCASSIISPRNQPQHFGDGTRLSIL.